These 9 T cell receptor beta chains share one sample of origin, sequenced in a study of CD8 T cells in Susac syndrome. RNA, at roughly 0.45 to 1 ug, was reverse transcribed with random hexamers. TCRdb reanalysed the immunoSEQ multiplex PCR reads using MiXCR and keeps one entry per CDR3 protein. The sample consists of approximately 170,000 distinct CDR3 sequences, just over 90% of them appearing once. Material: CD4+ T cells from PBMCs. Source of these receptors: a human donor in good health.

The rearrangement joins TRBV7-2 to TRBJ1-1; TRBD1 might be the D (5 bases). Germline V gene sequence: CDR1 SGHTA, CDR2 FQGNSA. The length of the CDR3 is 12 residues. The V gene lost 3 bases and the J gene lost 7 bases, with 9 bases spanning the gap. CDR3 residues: CASSLGPSEAFF. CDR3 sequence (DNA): TGTGCCAGCAGCTTGGGGCCGAGTGAAGCTTTCTTT.

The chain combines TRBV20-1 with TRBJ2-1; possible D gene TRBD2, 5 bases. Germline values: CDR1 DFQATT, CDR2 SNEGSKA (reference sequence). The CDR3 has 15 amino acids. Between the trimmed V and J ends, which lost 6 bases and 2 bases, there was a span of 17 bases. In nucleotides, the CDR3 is TGCAGTGCGGGCCGCCGTAGGGAGACCTACAATGAGCAGTTCTTC. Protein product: CSAGRRRETYNEQFF.

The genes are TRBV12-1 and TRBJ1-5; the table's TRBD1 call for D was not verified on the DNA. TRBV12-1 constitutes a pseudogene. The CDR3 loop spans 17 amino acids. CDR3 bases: TGTGCCAGCAGCTCTGGGACAGGAGAATATAGCAATCAGCCCCAGCATTTT. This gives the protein CASSSGTGEYSNQPQHF.

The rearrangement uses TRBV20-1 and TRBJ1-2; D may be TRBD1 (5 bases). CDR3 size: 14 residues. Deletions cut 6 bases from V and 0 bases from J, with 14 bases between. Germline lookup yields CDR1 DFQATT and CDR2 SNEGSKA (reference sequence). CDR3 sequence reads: CSAQEQDPNYGYTF. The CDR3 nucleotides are TGCAGTGCCCAAGAACAGGACCCTAACTATGGCTACACCTTC.

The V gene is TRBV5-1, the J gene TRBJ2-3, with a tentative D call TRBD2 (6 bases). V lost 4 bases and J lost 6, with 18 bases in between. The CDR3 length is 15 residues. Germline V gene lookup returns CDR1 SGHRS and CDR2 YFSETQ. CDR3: CASSGGTPELDTQYF. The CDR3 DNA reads TGCGCCAGCAGCGGCGGGACTCCCGAATTGGATACGCAGTATTTT.

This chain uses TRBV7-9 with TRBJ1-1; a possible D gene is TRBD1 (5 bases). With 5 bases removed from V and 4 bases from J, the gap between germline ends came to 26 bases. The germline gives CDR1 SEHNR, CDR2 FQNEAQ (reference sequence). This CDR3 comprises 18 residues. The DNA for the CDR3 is TGTGCCAGCAGCCCCCGCGGCGACCTCGGGGGGAGTGGCACTGAAGCTTTCTTT. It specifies CASSPRGDLGGSGTEAFF. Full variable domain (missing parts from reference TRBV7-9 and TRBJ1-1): DTGVSQNPRHKITKRGQNVTFRCDPISEHNRLYWYRQTLGQGPEFLTYFQNEAQLEKSRLLSDRFSAERPKGSFSTLEIQRTEQGDSAMYLCASSPRGDLGGSGTEAFFGQGTRLTVV.

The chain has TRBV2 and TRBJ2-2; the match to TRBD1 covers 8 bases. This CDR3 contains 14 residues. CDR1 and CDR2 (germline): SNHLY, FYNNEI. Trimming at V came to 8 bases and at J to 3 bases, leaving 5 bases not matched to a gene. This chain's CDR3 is CASHGTGDTGELFF. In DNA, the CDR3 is TGTGCCAGCCATGGGACAGGCGACACCGGGGAGCTGTTTTTT.

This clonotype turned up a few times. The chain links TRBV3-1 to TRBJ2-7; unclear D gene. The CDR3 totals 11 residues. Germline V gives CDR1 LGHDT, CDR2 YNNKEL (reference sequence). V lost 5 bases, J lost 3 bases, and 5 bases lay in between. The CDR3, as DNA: TGTGCCAGCAGCTTGTACTACGAGCAGTACTTC. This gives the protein CASSLYYEQYF.

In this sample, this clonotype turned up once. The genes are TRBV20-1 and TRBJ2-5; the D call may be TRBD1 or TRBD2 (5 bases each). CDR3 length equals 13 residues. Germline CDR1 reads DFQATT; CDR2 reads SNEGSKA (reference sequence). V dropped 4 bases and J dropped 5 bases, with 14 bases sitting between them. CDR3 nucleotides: TGCAGTGCTATGGGGGTTGGAGAGGAGACCCAGTACTTC. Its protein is CSAMGVGEETQYF.